These 23 T cell receptor beta chains came from one sample sequenced in a study of blood T cell repertoires in COVID-19. Profiled with immunoSEQ multiplex PCR; TCRdb holds only in-frame clones, not every one. The data contain 330,000 or so clones, approximately 88% of them seen just once; the ten biggest clones take up less than 5.5%. The specimen sequenced was PBMCs or T cells enriched from blood (not recorded which). The origin of the receptors is a man aged 30 to 45 who had recovered from COVID-19.

This clone was found a few times. The V and J genes are TRBV3-1 (or the pseudogene TRBV3-2) and TRBJ1-5, with D uncertain. The CDR3 sequence is 15 residues long. CDR1 LGHDT and CDR2 YNNKEL come from the germline V gene (reference sequence). V was shortened by 0 bases and J by 3 bases, with 9 bases between the two germline ends. The CDR3 sequence is CASSQDYRFNQPQHF. The DNA for the CDR3 is TGTGCCAGCAGCCAAGATTACAGATTCAATCAGCCCCAGCATTTT.

Turning to this clone: One end of the junction does not line up with germline, which may come from a read error. V is TRBV5-1 and J is TRBJ2-7; TRBD1 agrees at 9 bases. This CDR3 region has 14 residues. Germline V gene data show CDR1 as SGHRS and CDR2 as YFSETQ. The CDR3 is CASTLGQGFYEQYF. Here the CDR3 DNA reads TGCGCCAGCACCTTGGGACAGGGTTTCTACGAGCAGTACTTC.

The sample holds one count of this clone. V usage is TRBV4-1 and J usage is TRBJ1-1; D is possibly TRBD1 (6 bases). Germline CDR1 and CDR2: MGHRA and YSYEKL. The CDR3 is 16 residues long. Trimming stripped 4 bases from V and 5 bases from J, with 20 bases between. In DNA, the CDR3 is TGCGCCAGCAGCCTCGGGGGGACATGGGAGAGAACTGAAGCTTTCTTT. Its protein is CASSLGGTWERTEAFF.

Notes on this clone: The same CDR3 also results from other DNA sequences found in this sample. This chain links TRBV5-1 with TRBJ1-5, with 8 bases matching TRBD1. The CDR3 covers 14 residues. J gave up 5 bases and V 4 bases, and 5 bases lay outside the gene matches. Germline CDR1 and CDR2: SGHRS and YFSETQ. The CDR3, as DNA: TGCGCCAGCAGCCTCACAGGGGGTGATCAGCCCCAGCATTTT. This gives the protein CASSLTGGDQPQHF.

The CDR3 bases are TGTGCCACCAGCAGAGAACTTCTAGCGGGGCTCAACACCGGGGAGCTGTTTTTT. Its protein is CATSRELLAGLNTGELFF. The rearrangement uses TRBV15 and TRBJ2-2; 9 bases agree with TRBD2. The CDR3 has 18 amino acids. V was clipped by 0 bases and J by 2 bases; unmatched bases: 7. Germline assignment: CDR1 LNHNV and CDR2 YYDKDF (reference sequence).

This chain joins TRBV11-2 and TRBJ2-5, with 10 bases matching TRBD1. CDR3 size: 15 residues. The J segment lost 6 bases and the V segment lost 6 bases, leaving 10 bases of the junction unmatched. Per germline, CDR1 SGHAT and CDR2 FQNNGV. The CDR3 here is CASSRRGQGLQTQYF. The CDR3 DNA is TGTGCCAGCAGTAGGAGGGGACAGGGGTTACAGACCCAGTACTTC.

V is TRBV6-5 and J is TRBJ1-1; 9 bases match TRBD1. CDR3 length: 15 residues. Germline assignment: CDR1 MNHEY and CDR2 SVGAGI. The V segment lost 0 bases and the J segment 4 bases; nucleotides outside the gene matches: 3. The CDR3 sequence is CASSYSRDRVTEAFF. For the CDR3, the DNA is TGTGCCAGCAGTTACTCGAGGGACAGGGTCACTGAAGCTTTCTTT.

The count of this clone is one. The CDR3 protein is CASSTRRGHQETQYF. Here the CDR3 DNA reads TGTGCCAGCAGTACTAGGAGGGGGCACCAAGAGACCCAGTACTTC. The chain joins TRBV6-5 to TRBJ2-5; a possible D gene is TRBD1 (7 bases). The CDR3 has 15 amino acids. Deletions cut 5 bases from V and 0 bases from J, with 13 bases between. Germline V gives CDR1 MNHEY, CDR2 SVGAGI.

This chain joins TRBV5-1 and TRBJ2-3, with D possibly TRBD2 on 6 matching bases. Germline V gives CDR1 SGHRS, CDR2 YFSETQ. The CDR3 contains 14 residues. The ends were cut back, 4 bases at V and 2 bases at J, with 11 bases in the middle. In nucleotides, the CDR3 is TGCGCCAGCAGCGTGACTAGTATCACAGATACGCAGTATTTT. It specifies CASSVTSITDTQYF.

The chain has TRBV9 and TRBJ1-3; D is unclear. The V gene's germline CDR1 is SGDLS and CDR2 YYNGEE. This CDR3 has 14 residues. The V and J ends lost 4 bases and 2 bases respectively, with 10 bases between them. The CDR3 bases are TGTGCCAGCAGCCCTCGAACAGCTGGAAACACCATATATTTT. As protein: CASSPRTAGNTIYF.

This clone occurred a few times. The rearrangement joins TRBV19 to TRBJ1-5; TRBD1 might be the D (6 bases). The germline CDR1 and CDR2 sequences are LNHDA and SQIVND (reference sequence). V lost 3 bases to trimming and J lost 6 bases, with 12 bases between them. The CDR3 has 14 amino acids. CDR3 protein: CASSISGGGQPQHF. CDR3 DNA sequence: TGTGCCAGTAGTATTTCGGGGGGCGGTCAGCCCCAGCATTTT.

The gene calls are TRBV5-4 and TRBJ2-1; 7 bases fit TRBD1. Per the germline V gene, CDR1 is SGHNT and CDR2 is YYREEE (reference sequence). Trimming took 1 base from V and 6 from J; bases not matched to a gene: 7. This CDR3 has 15 residues. CDR3 bases: TGTGCCAGCAGCTTGTTCAGGGGGAGACCCAATGAGCAGTTCTTC. Protein product: CASSLFRGRPNEQFF.

Notes on this clone: This sample includes further DNA sequences coding for the same CDR3. The chain links TRBV28 to TRBJ1-2, with D tentatively TRBD1 (5 bases). The V and J ends lost 2 bases and 5 bases respectively, with 9 bases between them. From germline, CDR1 is MDHEN and CDR2 SYDVKM. The CDR3 contains 13 residues. The CDR3 DNA follows: TGTGCCAGCAGTTTAGGGCAGGGTTATGGCTACACCTTC. It translates to CASSLGQGYGYTF.

V gene TRBV3-1 (or the pseudogene TRBV3-2) combines with J gene TRBJ2-5; 9 bases fit TRBD2. J gave up 5 bases and V 3 bases, and 7 bases lay outside the gene matches. Germline CDR1 LGHDT, CDR2 YNNKEL (reference sequence). The CDR3 spans 15 residues. CDR3 DNA: TGTGCCAGCAGCCAGTCCGGGACTAGCTACGAGACCCAGTACTTC. It yields the protein CASSQSGTSYETQYF.

This clone was picked up one time. This chain uses TRBV28 with TRBJ2-5; TRBD1 agrees at 7 bases. The length of the CDR3 is 14 residues. With V trimmed by 3 bases and J by 8 bases, 9 bases remained unmatched. Germline CDR1 MDHEN, CDR2 SYDVKM. The chain's CDR3 is CASSFYQTGITQYF. Written as DNA, the CDR3 is TGTGCCAGCAGTTTTTACCAGACAGGGATTACCCAGTACTTC.

J is TRBJ2-3 and V is TRBV27, with D uncertain. Trimming removed 8 bases from V and 2 bases from J, with 17 bases in between. In germline, CDR1 is MNHEY, CDR2 SMNVEV (reference sequence). The CDR3 extends over 15 amino acids. Here the CDR3 reads CASQTPGGPTDTQYF. CDR3 nucleotide sequence: TGTGCCAGCCAAACCCCCGGCGGTCCCACAGATACGCAGTATTTT.

The V and J genes are TRBV4-1 and TRBJ2-7; 10 nucleotides agree with TRBD1. The CDR3 totals 15 residues. Per germline, CDR1 MGHRA and CDR2 YSYEKL. V dropped 1 base and J dropped 5; count of bases not matched to a gene: 5. The CDR3 loop reads CASSQGDRGFHEQYF. CDR3 sequence (DNA): TGCGCCAGCAGCCAAGGGGACAGGGGATTCCACGAGCAGTACTTC.

This chain links TRBV18 with TRBJ1-1; TRBD1 agrees at 7 bases. In germline, CDR1 is KGHSH, CDR2 LQKENI. This CDR3 region has 16 residues. V gave up 2 bases and J gave up 0 bases; unmatched junction bases: 6. CDR3 bases: TGTGCCAGCTCACCATCGACGGGGACAGTGAACACTGAAGCTTTCTTT. Residues: CASSPSTGTVNTEAFF. The whole variable domain, remainder taken from reference TRBV18 and TRBJ1-1, is NAGVMQNPRHLVRRRGQEARLRCSPMKGHSHVYWYRQLPEEGLKFMVYLQKENIIDESGMPKERFSAEFPKEGPSILRIQQVVRGDSAAYFCASSPSTGTVNTEAFFGQGTRLTVV.

This clone occurred a few times. Germline and junction disagree at one end, which may indicate a read error. This chain uses TRBV12-3 or TRBV12-4 with TRBJ2-7; maybe TRBD2 (5 bases). The CDR3 length is 13 residues. The CDR3, as DNA: TGTGCCAGCAGTTTTCTGGGAACCGGGGTTATGGGCTTC. Amino acid sequence: CASSFLGTGVMGF.

The gene calls are TRBV28 and TRBJ2-5; D perhaps matches TRBD2 (6 bases). This CDR3 has 15 residues. Between the trimmed V and J ends, which lost 7 bases and 1 base, there was a span of 16 bases. CDR1 is MDHEN, CDR2 SYDVKM, per germline. The CDR3 sequence is CASIAFGGFQETQYF. The CDR3 DNA sequence: TGTGCCAGCATCGCGTTTGGAGGGTTCCAAGAGACCCAGTACTTC.

The V and J genes are TRBV4-1 and TRBJ2-7; D is unresolved. The V end lost 0 bases, the J end lost 0 bases, and 18 bases lay between the germline ends. The CDR3 covers 18 residues. Germline CDR1 and CDR2: MGHRA and YSYEKL. The CDR3 sequence: CASSQDLRPGGYSYEQYF. The CDR3 DNA follows: TGCGCCAGCAGCCAAGATCTTCGTCCCGGCGGTTACTCCTACGAGCAGTACTTC.

This chain joins TRBV19 and TRBJ2-5, with D perhaps matching TRBD2 (7 bases). The CDR3 spans 16 residues. Deletions cut 3 bases from V and 6 bases from J, with 20 bases between. Germline CDR1 and CDR2: LNHDA and SQIVND (reference sequence). The CDR3 region has the DNA TGTGCCAGTAGTATTCGGGGCGGGGGCGCCGGAAAGACCCAGTACTTC. Encoded protein: CASSIRGGGAGKTQYF.

This chain connects TRBV30 to TRBJ1-1; a possible D gene is TRBD1 (6 bases). Germline V lookup: CDR1 GTSNPN, CDR2 SVGIG (reference sequence). Trimming left V 3 bases short and J 3 bases short, with 23 bases between. The CDR3 consists of 17 residues. The CDR3 DNA follows: TGTGCCTGGAGGCCCCCAAGAAAAAAGGGGGTGGACACTGAAGCTTTCTTT. Translating gives CAWRPPRKKGVDTEAFF.